This TCR beta chain is from a study of graft-versus-host responses after intestinal transplantation. Per germline, CDR1 MGHRA and CDR2 YSYEKL. The CDR3 extends over 15 amino acids. V shed 1 base and J 3 bases; nucleotides not matched to a gene: 3. Clones were sequenced by immunoSEQ multiplex PCR, and TCRdb holds only the in-frame ones, with some missing. The table shows roughly 90,000 clones, with about 87% occurring only once. Study-level points and caveats: Association was observed between peak circulating GvH clone levels and early post-transplant HvG declines. Allografts of patients with graft-donor T cell macrochimerism showed high graft-versus-host to host-versus-graft clone ratios. Some GvH clones were seen earlier in gut or blood, suggesting intestinal origin.

Of note for this clone: Its antigen is still unknown.

The clonotype was recovered from a human donor who was the organ donor for an intestinal transplant. V usage is TRBV4-1 and J usage is TRBJ2-5; 9 bases map to TRBD2. The material was unstimulated CD4+ T cells sorted from spleen or lymph node cells, obtained before transplant. CDR3 coding DNA: TGCGCCAGCAGCCAAGGACTAGCGGCAAAAGAGACCCAGTACTTC. It codes for CASSQGLAAKETQYF.